Each of the 13 T cell receptor beta chains below was sequenced from the same sample in a study of blood T cells in healthy people across ages. With a J-beta primer mix and a sample-barcoded 5' primer, a second PCR ran about 7 to 12 cycles. TCRdb recomputed calls from the 5' RACE reads with MiXCR, one row per CDR3 protein. The data contain some 900,000 distinct CDR3 sequences, roughly 48% of them singletons. Sequenced material: blood. The receptors derive from a man in his thirties or forties in good health.

This clonotype occurred many times. The rearrangement uses TRBV7-6 and TRBJ2-5; no clear D gene. Germline V CDR1 and CDR2: SGHVS, FNYEAQ. Trimming cost V 10 bases and J 7 bases, with 19 bases left between them. The CDR3 runs 13 residues. DNA of the CDR3: TGTGCCACCTCCAGAGGTGTCGTCGGGACCCAGTACTTC. Encoded protein: CATSRGVVGTQYF.

This clonotype has a count of ten or more. This rearrangement joins TRBV29-1 to TRBJ2-1; possibly TRBD1 or TRBD2 for D (5 bases each). The CDR3 extends over 15 amino acids. V was pared by 6 bases and J by 3 bases, with 18 bases between. CDR1 SQVTM and CDR2 ANQGSEA come from the germline V gene. The CDR3 DNA is TGCAGCGTCGAACTTTGGGACGGCCGCTACAATGAGCAGTTCTTC. This codes for CSVELWDGRYNEQFF.

V usage is TRBV27 and J usage is TRBJ2-5; perhaps TRBD2 as D (6 bases). The CDR3 length is 14 residues. The V gene's germline CDR1 is MNHEY and CDR2 SMNVEV (reference sequence). V was cut by 2 bases and J by 11 bases, with 18 bases left in between. In nucleotides, the CDR3 is TGTGCCAGCAGTTTAGGAGGGCTAGTTCTGGAGCAGTACTTC. It specifies CASSLGGLVLEQYF.

This clonotype was counted between two and nine times. This chain connects TRBV11-2 to TRBJ2-1; either TRBD1 or TRBD2 may fit D (5 bases each). V shed 7 bases and J shed 0 bases, with 16 bases lying between them. This CDR3 comprises 16 residues. CDR1 is SGHAT, CDR2 FQNNGV, per germline. CDR3 bases: TGTGCCAGCAACCTAGGGGAGATATACTCCTACAATGAGCAGTTCTTC. This sequence encodes CASNLGEIYSYNEQFF. The variable domain in full, with the rest retrieved from reference TRBV11-2 and TRBJ2-1, is EAGVAQSPRYKIIEKRQSVAFWCNPISGHATLYWYQQILGQGPKLLIQFQNNGVVDDSQLPKDRFSAERLKGVDSTLKIQPAKLEDSAVYLCASNLGEIYSYNEQFFGPGTRLTVL.

CDR3 loop: CASSRRGGTNSPLHF. The CDR3 nucleotides read TGTGCCAGCAGCCGCCGAGGCGGAACTAATTCACCCCTCCACTTT. This chain links TRBV7-9 with TRBJ1-6; D ambiguous. CDR1 and CDR2 from the germline V gene are SEHNR and FQNEAQ (reference sequence). With 5 bases removed from V and 6 bases from J, the gap between germline ends came to 14 bases. There are 15 residues in the CDR3.

V and J are TRBV20-1 and TRBJ1-6; D remains unclear. Per germline, CDR1 DFQATT and CDR2 SNEGSKA (reference sequence). This CDR3 is built from 12 residues. V was clipped by 1 base and J by 8 bases, with 6 bases between them. The CDR3 DNA sequence: TGCAGTGCTAGAGGGCCCGATTCACCCCTCCACTTT. It specifies CSARGPDSPLHF.

This rearrangement joins TRBV24-1 to TRBJ1-5; D gene ambiguous. Germline V gene lookup returns CDR1 KGHDR and CDR2 SFDVKD. The CDR3 has 11 amino acids. V lost 1 base and J 9 bases, leaving 3 bases between the germline ends. CDR3 region: CATSDFGPQHF. CDR3 nucleotide sequence: TGTGCCACCAGTGATTTCGGGCCCCAGCATTTT.

The rearrangement uses TRBV6-5 and TRBJ2-1, with no clear D. Trimming removed 6 bases from V and 2 bases from J, with 14 bases in between. This CDR3 is 15 amino acids long. Per the germline V gene, CDR1 is MNHEY and CDR2 is SVGAGI. CDR3 in DNA: TGTGCCAGCAGCCCTGACGGAAACACCTACAATGAGCAGTTCTTC. It specifies CASSPDGNTYNEQFF.

This clonotype was found a few times. V is TRBV11-1 and J is TRBJ2-5; possibly TRBD2 for D (5 bases). The CDR3 has 14 residues. Trimming took 1 base from V and 1 from J, leaving 7 bases between them. Germline CDR1 reads SGHAT; CDR2 reads FQDESV (reference sequence). The CDR3 DNA reads TGTGCCAGCAGCTTAGAGCGGCTCCAAGAGACCCAGTACTTC. Encoded protein: CASSLERLQETQYF.

For the CDR3, the DNA is TGTGCCAGCAGCTACAGACTAGCGGGTCAGGAGACCCAGTACTTC. Encoded protein: CASSYRLAGQETQYF. This chain uses TRBV11-2 with TRBJ2-5, with TRBD2 matching 10 bases. Germline V CDR1 and CDR2: SGHAT, FQNNGV. V trimming: 4 bases; J trimming: 5 bases; junction bases outside the gene matches: 7. CDR3 length equals 15 residues.

This clonotype was counted ten times or more. The J gene is TRBJ2-3, the V gene TRBV3-1, with D uncertain. The germline V gene has CDR1 LGHDT and CDR2 YNNKEL (reference sequence). The CDR3 runs 16 residues. The V gene lost 3 bases and the J gene lost 0 bases, with 13 bases spanning the gap. The CDR3 sequence: CASSHTRTTSTDTQYF. The CDR3 bases are TGTGCCAGCAGCCACACACGGACCACTAGCACAGATACGCAGTATTTT.

The V gene is TRBV7-2, the J gene TRBJ1-5; 9 bases are shared with TRBD1. CDR1 is SGHTA, CDR2 FQGNSA, per germline. The CDR3 length is 16 residues. V dropped 4 bases and J dropped 6; count of bases not matched to a gene: 10. The CDR3 region has the DNA TGTGCCAGCAGCTCTAGGTCGGGGACAGGGCTTCAGCCCCAGCATTTT. This sequence encodes CASSSRSGTGLQPQHF.

In regard to this clonotype: A much larger clone differs from this one at a single base, so this may be a read error. In nucleotides, the CDR3 is TGTGCCAGCAGTTTCAGGGCCTCCTACGAGCAGTACTTC. This sequence encodes CASSFRASYEQYF. The chain carries TRBV28 and TRBJ2-7, with a weak D call TRBD1 (5 bases). The V and J ends lost 3 bases and 0 bases respectively, with 6 bases between them. Germline V gene sequence: CDR1 MDHEN, CDR2 SYDVKM. The CDR3 sequence is 13 residues long.